A selection of T cell receptor beta chains follows, all from one sample in a study of cytomegalovirus exposure and HLA in healthy donors. Generated by immunoSEQ multiplex PCR, the TCRdb table keeps only in-frame clones and is missing some. The profile shows more than 65,000 clones, 85% to 95% of them singletons. The sample consisted of PBMCs. The source of these receptors is a man between 18 and 29 years old in good health and CMV-seronegative. Both conserved end residues are part of each CDR3. Each record gives: V gene, D gene, J gene, clone size, CDR3 protein. D genes are given only for firm matches. Size tells how often a clone was seen (once, few, many) or the class of an expanded clone, and some rows leave it out.

V gene: TRBV25-1
D gene: NA
J gene: TRBJ2-7
clone size: NA
CDR3 protein: CASSESGGYYEQYF

V gene: TRBV5-6
D gene: NA
J gene: TRBJ1-6
clone size: NA
CDR3 protein: CASSLTQPSSYNSPLHF

V gene: TRBV7-6
D gene: TRBD1
J gene: TRBJ1-3
clone size: NA
CDR3 protein: CASSPRTGKNGNTIYF

V gene: TRBV13
D gene: TRBD1
J gene: TRBJ1-2
clone size: NA
CDR3 protein: CASSTAGTGGRGYGYTF

V gene: TRBV11-3
D gene: NA
J gene: TRBJ2-7
clone size: NA
CDR3 protein: CASRAGYEQYF

V gene: TRBV6-1
D gene: NA
J gene: TRBJ2-2
clone size: NA
CDR3 protein: CASRQGQRDTGELFF

V gene: TRBV6-4
D gene: TRBD1
J gene: TRBJ1-1
clone size: NA
CDR3 protein: CASRRGQGAGTEAFF

V gene: TRBV6-1
D gene: TRBD1
J gene: TRBJ1-1
clone size: NA
CDR3 protein: CASSKAPGQVNTEAFF

V gene: TRBV7-8
D gene: TRBD1
J gene: TRBJ1-2
clone size: NA
CDR3 protein: CASSPRPGQGGNGYTF

V gene: TRBV10-3
D gene: TRBD1
J gene: TRBJ1-2
clone size: NA
CDR3 protein: CAISAGGSGTGESGYGYTF

V gene: TRBV15
D gene: TRBD1
J gene: TRBJ2-7
clone size: NA
CDR3 protein: CATSRDGRTGLDEQYF

V gene: TRBV18
D gene: NA
J gene: TRBJ2-5
clone size: NA
CDR3 protein: CASSSPRGASETQYF

V gene: TRBV20-1
D gene: NA
J gene: TRBJ2-7
clone size: NA
CDR3 protein: CSASGNYEQYF

V gene: TRBV11-2
D gene: TRBD2
J gene: TRBJ2-4
clone size: NA
CDR3 protein: CASTYRPTSGGGNIQYF

V gene: TRBV2
D gene: TRBD1
J gene: TRBJ1-2
clone size: once
CDR3 protein: CASSGQGNYGYTF

V gene: TRBV5-5
D gene: TRBD1
J gene: TRBJ1-1
clone size: NA
CDR3 protein: CASSSGGARKTEAFF

V gene: TRBV2
D gene: NA
J gene: TRBJ1-4
clone size: NA
CDR3 protein: CASSPNIATNEKLFF

V gene: TRBV30
D gene: TRBD1
J gene: TRBJ1-1
clone size: NA
CDR3 protein: CAWSSYWDSRYTEAFF

V gene: TRBV6-5
D gene: NA
J gene: TRBJ1-2
clone size: NA
CDR3 protein: CASSYRENYGYTF

V gene: TRBV2
D gene: NA
J gene: TRBJ1-4
clone size: NA
CDR3 protein: CASEQGGYEKLFF

V gene: TRBV5-1
D gene: NA
J gene: TRBJ1-1
clone size: NA
CDR3 protein: CASRVQGSNTEAFF

V gene: TRBV9
D gene: NA
J gene: TRBJ1-1
clone size: NA
CDR3 protein: CASSEEDRNTEAFF

V gene: TRBV21-1
D gene: NA
J gene: TRBJ2-5
clone size: NA
CDR3 protein: CASSKGSREETQYF

V gene: TRBV4-1
D gene: TRBD1
J gene: TRBJ1-2
clone size: NA
CDR3 protein: CASSLRGQGEYGYTF

V gene: TRBV10-3
D gene: TRBD2
J gene: TRBJ2-7
clone size: NA
CDR3 protein: CAISVPSGGTYEQYF

V gene: TRBV19
D gene: NA
J gene: TRBJ2-3
clone size: NA
CDR3 protein: CASSIGRGMLSTDTQYF

V gene: TRBV5-4
D gene: NA
J gene: TRBJ1-1
clone size: NA
CDR3 protein: CAARVIGSGDTEAFF

V gene: TRBV11-3
D gene: NA
J gene: TRBJ1-1
clone size: NA
CDR3 protein: CASSLDQGPTEAFF

V gene: TRBV12-5
D gene: TRBD2
J gene: TRBJ2-5
clone size: once
CDR3 protein: CASGLALRLAAKETQYF

V gene: TRBV4-1
D gene: NA
J gene: TRBJ1-1
clone size: NA
CDR3 protein: CASSPTRTRSGEAFF

V gene: TRBV4-1
D gene: TRBD1
J gene: TRBJ2-7
clone size: NA
CDR3 protein: CASSQDPGQSGSYEQYF

V gene: TRBV7-9
D gene: NA
J gene: TRBJ2-7
clone size: NA
CDR3 protein: CASSLTGEEQYF

V gene: TRBV4-3
D gene: TRBD2
J gene: TRBJ2-5
clone size: NA
CDR3 protein: CASSQESSGAEEAQYF

V gene: TRBV27
D gene: TRBD1
J gene: TRBJ2-7
clone size: NA
CDR3 protein: CASSTGTGGYEQYF

V gene: TRBV6-5
D gene: NA
J gene: TRBJ1-4
clone size: NA
CDR3 protein: CASSYSKGAGNEKLFF

V gene: TRBV15
D gene: NA
J gene: TRBJ1-1
clone size: NA
CDR3 protein: CATSRDEGLLNTEAFF

V gene: TRBV18
D gene: NA
J gene: TRBJ2-3
clone size: NA
CDR3 protein: CASSRDIADTQYF

V gene: TRBV2
D gene: NA
J gene: TRBJ2-7
clone size: NA
CDR3 protein: CASREIQGEQYF

V gene: TRBV6-4
D gene: NA
J gene: TRBJ2-6
clone size: NA
CDR3 protein: CASSTRFGANVLTF

V gene: TRBV6-6
D gene: NA
J gene: TRBJ2-7
clone size: NA
CDR3 protein: CASRNDRFYEQYF

V gene: TRBV27
D gene: NA
J gene: TRBJ1-1
clone size: few
CDR3 protein: CASSLGQMNTEAFF

V gene: TRBV18
D gene: NA
J gene: TRBJ2-3
clone size: NA
CDR3 protein: CASSPAAHTDTQYF

V gene: TRBV5-8
D gene: NA
J gene: TRBJ2-7
clone size: once
CDR3 protein: CASSLYGRESYEQYF

V gene: TRBV4-2
D gene: TRBD1
J gene: TRBJ2-7
clone size: NA
CDR3 protein: CASSQTRDRVHEQYF

V gene: TRBV9
D gene: TRBD2
J gene: TRBJ2-5
clone size: NA
CDR3 protein: CASSEGLAAYQETQYF

V gene: TRBV7-9
D gene: TRBD1
J gene: TRBJ1-1
clone size: NA
CDR3 protein: CASSLAQGAFTEAFF

V gene: TRBV18
D gene: TRBD1
J gene: TRBJ1-6
clone size: NA
CDR3 protein: CASSGQSNSPLHF

V gene: TRBV2
D gene: NA
J gene: TRBJ1-1
clone size: NA
CDR3 protein: CATRTDGTEAFF

V gene: TRBV19
D gene: NA
J gene: TRBJ1-5
clone size: NA
CDR3 protein: CASSWASYSNQPQHF

V gene: TRBV19
D gene: NA
J gene: TRBJ1-3
clone size: NA
CDR3 protein: CASSLQKRRGNTIYF

V gene: TRBV7-8
D gene: TRBD2
J gene: TRBJ2-1
clone size: NA
CDR3 protein: CASSWSGNNEQFF

V gene: TRBV5-4
D gene: NA
J gene: TRBJ2-7
clone size: NA
CDR3 protein: CASSLWGLEQYF

V gene: TRBV12-5
D gene: TRBD2
J gene: TRBJ2-3
clone size: NA
CDR3 protein: CASGPSGGADTQYF

V gene: TRBV11-3
D gene: TRBD1
J gene: TRBJ1-1
clone size: NA
CDR3 protein: CASSPQTGTGGNTEAFF

V gene: TRBV6-4
D gene: TRBD2
J gene: TRBJ2-3
clone size: NA
CDR3 protein: CASSVSGGADTQYF

V gene: TRBV5-1
D gene: TRBD1
J gene: TRBJ1-2
clone size: NA
CDR3 protein: CASSRQGGRDGYTF